The rows below give T cell receptor beta chains drawn from one sample of a study of CD8 T cells in ankylosing spondylitis. TCRdb reprocessed the 5' RACE reads with MiXCR, giving one entry per CDR3 protein. The sample shows more than 200,000 distinct CDR3 sequences, more than 20% of them seen only once. What was sequenced was blood, either unsorted or a sorted T cell fraction (not recorded which). Receptors originate from a male donor with ankylosing spondylitis or in good health (not recorded which). The CDR3 runs from the conserved cysteine through the conserved F or W. The D gene is left open where the match is weak. Size values are once, few and many counts, or a class for expanded clones, and some rows have none.

>TRBJ2-3|TRBD1|TRBV20-1|few|15
CSARETGASTDTQYF
TGCAGTGCTAGAGAAACAGGGGCTAGCACAGATACGCAGTATTTT
>TRBJ1-1|-|TRBV6-1|-|15
CASMGLATRYTEAFF
TGTGCCAGCATGGGGCTGGCGACAAGGTACACTGAAGCTTTCTTT
>TRBJ2-5|TRBD2|TRBV3-1|few|16
CASSRDLYAGEETQYF
TGTGCCAGCAGCCGTGATCTCTATGCGGGGGAAGAGACCCAGTACTTC
>TRBJ2-2|-|TRBV9|-|17
CASTPGGGHMGGGELFF
TGTGCCAGCACCCCAGGAGGGGGCCATATGGGTGGCGGGGAGCTGTTTTTT
>TRBJ1-1|-|TRBV20-1|-|15
CSASTASGGNTEAFF
TGCAGTGCTAGTACGGCGTCGGGGGGAAACACTGAAGCTTTCTTT
>TRBJ2-5|-|TRBV5-1|few|14
CASSPEGWGETQYF
TGCGCCAGCAGCCCAGAAGGGTGGGGAGAGACCCAGTACTTC
>TRBJ2-1|TRBD2|TRBV5-1|many|14
CASGIPGGAHEQFF
TGCGCCAGCGGCATCCCGGGGGGGGCCCATGAGCAGTTCTTC
>TRBJ1-1|-|TRBV7-2|-|14
CASSPPGAGREAFF
TGTGCCAGCAGCCCCCCGGGCGCAGGGCGGGAAGCTTTCTTT
>TRBJ2-3|TRBD2|TRBV6-1|-|13
CASRTSGTDTQYF
TGTGCCAGCAGGACTAGCGGGACAGATACGCAGTATTTT
>TRBJ2-7|TRBD2|TRBV11-2|many|16
CASSPAPLAGAYEQYF
TGTGCCAGCAGCCCCGCCCCGCTAGCGGGGGCCTACGAGCAGTACTTC
>TRBJ2-7|-|TRBV20-1|many|13
CSARDSQAYEQYF
TGCAGTGCTAGAGATAGCCAGGCCTACGAGCAGTACTTC
>TRBJ2-1|TRBD1|TRBV10-3|few|16
CAISDSTGPSYNEQFF
TGTGCCATCAGTGACTCGACAGGGCCCTCCTACAATGAGCAGTTCTTC
>TRBJ1-4|-|TRBV12-3/TRBV12-4|-|12
CASSFLVGKLFF
TGTGCCAGCAGTTTCCTGGTTGGAAAACTGTTTTTT
>TRBJ2-7|-|TRBV20-1|-|12
CSGGKGGYEQYF
TGCAGTGGGGGGAAGGGTGGGTACGAGCAGTACTTC
>TRBJ2-3|TRBD2|TRBV6-2/TRBV6-3|few|15
CASSSLAGGRDTQYF
TGTGCCAGCAGTTCGCTCGCGGGGGGAAGAGATACGCAGTATTTT
>TRBJ2-7|-|TRBV20-1|once|12
CSAGQGGHEQYF
TGCAGCGCCGGGCAGGGGGGACACGAGCAGTACTTC
>TRBJ1-1|-|TRBV6-5|many|15
CASSYGPGGLAEAFF
TGTGCCAGCAGTTACGGTCCCGGGGGATTAGCTGAAGCTTTCTTT